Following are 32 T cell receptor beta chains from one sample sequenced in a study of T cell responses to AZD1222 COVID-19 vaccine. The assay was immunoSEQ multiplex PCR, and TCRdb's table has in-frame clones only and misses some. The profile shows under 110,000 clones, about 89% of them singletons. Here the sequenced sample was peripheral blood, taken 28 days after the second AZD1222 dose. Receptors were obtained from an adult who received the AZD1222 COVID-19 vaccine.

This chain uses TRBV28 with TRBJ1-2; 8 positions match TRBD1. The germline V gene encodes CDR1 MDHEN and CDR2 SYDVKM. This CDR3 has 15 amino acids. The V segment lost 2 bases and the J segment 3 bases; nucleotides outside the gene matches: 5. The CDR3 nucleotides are TGTGCCAGCAGTTTAATGGGACAGGCGTACTATGGCTACACCTTC. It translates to CASSLMGQAYYGYTF.

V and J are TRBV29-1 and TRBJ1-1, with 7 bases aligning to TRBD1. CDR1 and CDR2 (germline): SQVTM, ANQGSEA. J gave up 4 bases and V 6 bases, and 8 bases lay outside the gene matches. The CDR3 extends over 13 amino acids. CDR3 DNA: TGCAGCGTGCGGGACAGTGGGGGCACTGAAGCTTTCTTT. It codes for CSVRDSGGTEAFF.

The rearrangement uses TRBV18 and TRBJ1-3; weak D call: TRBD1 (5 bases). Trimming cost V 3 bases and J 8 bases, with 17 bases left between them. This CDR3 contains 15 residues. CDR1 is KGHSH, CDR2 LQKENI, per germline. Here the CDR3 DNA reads TGTGCCAGCTCACCCCCTGAGGGGTTCGGTCACACCATATATTTT. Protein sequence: CASSPPEGFGHTIYF. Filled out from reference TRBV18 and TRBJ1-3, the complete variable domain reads NAGVMQNPRHLVRRRGQEARLRCSPMKGHSHVYWYRQLPEEGLKFMVYLQKENIIDESGMPKERFSAEFPKEGPSILRIQQVVRGDSAAYFCASSPPEGFGHTIYFGEGSWLTVV.

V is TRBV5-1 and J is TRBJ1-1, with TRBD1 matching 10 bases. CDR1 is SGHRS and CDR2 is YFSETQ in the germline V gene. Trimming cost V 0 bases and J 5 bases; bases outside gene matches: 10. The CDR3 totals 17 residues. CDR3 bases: TGCGCCAGCAGCTTGGGGGGACAGGGGCCCTTGAGGACTGAAGCTTTCTTT. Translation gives CASSLGGQGPLRTEAFF.

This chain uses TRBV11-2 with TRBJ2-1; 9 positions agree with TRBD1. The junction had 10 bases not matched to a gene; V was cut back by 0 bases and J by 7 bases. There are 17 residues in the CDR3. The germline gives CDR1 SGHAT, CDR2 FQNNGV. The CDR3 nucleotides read TGTGCCAGCAGCTTAGAGGCCGGGACAGGGAGAAGGAATGAGCAGTTCTTC. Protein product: CASSLEAGTGRRNEQFF.

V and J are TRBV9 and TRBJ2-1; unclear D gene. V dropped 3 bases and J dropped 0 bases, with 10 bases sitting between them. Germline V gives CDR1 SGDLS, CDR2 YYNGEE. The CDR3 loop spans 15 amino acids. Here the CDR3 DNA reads TGTGCCAGCAGCGCCCAGCTGAGCTCCTACAATGAGCAGTTCTTC. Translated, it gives CASSAQLSSYNEQFF.

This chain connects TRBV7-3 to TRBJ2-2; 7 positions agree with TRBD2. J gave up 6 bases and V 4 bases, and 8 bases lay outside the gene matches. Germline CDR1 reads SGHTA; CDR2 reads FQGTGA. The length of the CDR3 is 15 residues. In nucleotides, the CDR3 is TGTGCCAGCAGCTCGGACACCCGGGGGGCCGGGGAGCTGTTTTTT. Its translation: CASSSDTRGAGELFF.

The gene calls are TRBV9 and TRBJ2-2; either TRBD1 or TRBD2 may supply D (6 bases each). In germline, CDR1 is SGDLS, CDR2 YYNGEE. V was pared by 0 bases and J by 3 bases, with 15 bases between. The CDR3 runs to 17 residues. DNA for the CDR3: TGTGCCAGCAGCGTAGGAGGGGGTGGGGACTACACCGGGGAGCTGTTTTTT. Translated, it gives CASSVGGGGDYTGELFF.

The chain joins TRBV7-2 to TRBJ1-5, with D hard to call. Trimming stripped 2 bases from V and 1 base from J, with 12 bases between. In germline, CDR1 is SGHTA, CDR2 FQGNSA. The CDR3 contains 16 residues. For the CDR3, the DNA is TGTGCCAGCAGCTTAAATGTGGCGGGAAGCAATCAGCCCCAGCATTTT. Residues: CASSLNVAGSNQPQHF.

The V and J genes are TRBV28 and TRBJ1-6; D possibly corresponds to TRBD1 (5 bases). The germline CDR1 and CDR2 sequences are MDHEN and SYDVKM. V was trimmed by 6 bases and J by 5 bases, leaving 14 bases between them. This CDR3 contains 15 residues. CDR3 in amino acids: CASRETGPDNSPLHF. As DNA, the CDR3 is TGTGCCAGCAGGGAAACGGGGCCGGATAATTCACCCCTCCACTTT.

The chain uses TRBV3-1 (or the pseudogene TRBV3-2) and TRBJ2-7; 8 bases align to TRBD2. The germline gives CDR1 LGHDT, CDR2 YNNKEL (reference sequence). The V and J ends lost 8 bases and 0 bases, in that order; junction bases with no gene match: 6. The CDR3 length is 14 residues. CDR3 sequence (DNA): TGTGCCAGCGGTGGCGGGGGGTACTCCTACGAGCAGTACTTC. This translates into CASGGGGYSYEQYF.

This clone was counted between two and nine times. The DNA for the CDR3 is TGTGCCACCAGCGCCCGGACAGGTCAAGGCTACACCTTC. Translated: CATSARTGQGYTF. The rearrangement links TRBV15 to TRBJ1-2; 7 bases match TRBD1. Germline loops: CDR1 LNHNV, CDR2 YYDKDF (reference sequence). There are 13 residues in the CDR3. Trimming cost V 5 bases and J 8 bases; bases outside gene matches: 8.

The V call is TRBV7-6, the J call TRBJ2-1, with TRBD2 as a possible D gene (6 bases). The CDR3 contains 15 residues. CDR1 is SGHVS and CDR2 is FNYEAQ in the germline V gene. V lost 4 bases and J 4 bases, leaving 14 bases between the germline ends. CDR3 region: CASSSYGGGYNEQFF. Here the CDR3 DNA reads TGTGCCAGCAGCTCGTACGGAGGAGGGTACAATGAGCAGTTCTTC.

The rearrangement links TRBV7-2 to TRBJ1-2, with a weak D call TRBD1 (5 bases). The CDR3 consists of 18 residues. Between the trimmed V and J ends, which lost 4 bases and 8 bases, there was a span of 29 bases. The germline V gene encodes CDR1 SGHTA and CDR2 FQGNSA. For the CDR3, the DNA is TGTGCCAGCAGCTCCGGATGGGGGAACACGGGAGGGTCGAACGGCTACACCTTC. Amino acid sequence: CASSSGWGNTGGSNGYTF.

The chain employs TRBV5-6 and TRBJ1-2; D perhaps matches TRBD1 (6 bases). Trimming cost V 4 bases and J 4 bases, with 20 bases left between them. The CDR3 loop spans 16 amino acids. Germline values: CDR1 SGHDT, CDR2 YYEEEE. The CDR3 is CASSLGTPFKTYGYTF. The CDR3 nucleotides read TGTGCCAGCAGCCTCGGGACACCCTTCAAGACCTATGGCTACACCTTC.

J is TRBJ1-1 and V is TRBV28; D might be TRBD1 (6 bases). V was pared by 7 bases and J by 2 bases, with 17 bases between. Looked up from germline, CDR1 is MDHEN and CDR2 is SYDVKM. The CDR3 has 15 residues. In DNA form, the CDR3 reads TGTGCCAGCATTACCCCGGGACACCTAAACACTGAAGCTTTCTTT. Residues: CASITPGHLNTEAFF.

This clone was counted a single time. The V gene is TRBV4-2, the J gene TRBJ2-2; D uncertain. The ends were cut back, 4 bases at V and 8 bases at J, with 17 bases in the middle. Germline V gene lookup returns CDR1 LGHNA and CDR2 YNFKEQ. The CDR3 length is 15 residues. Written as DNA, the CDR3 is TGTGCCAGCAGCCTCCGCGGCGGAACGCAAGGGGAGCTGTTTTTT. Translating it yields CASSLRGGTQGELFF.

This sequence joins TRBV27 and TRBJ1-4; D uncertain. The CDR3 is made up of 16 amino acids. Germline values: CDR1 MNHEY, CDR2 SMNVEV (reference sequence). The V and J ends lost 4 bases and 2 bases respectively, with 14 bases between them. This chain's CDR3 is CASSSLLAGTNEKLFF. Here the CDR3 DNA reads TGTGCCAGCAGTTCCTTACTCGCGGGGACTAATGAAAAACTGTTTTTT. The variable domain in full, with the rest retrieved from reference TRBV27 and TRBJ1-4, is EAQVTQNPRYLITVTGKKLTVTCSQNMNHEYMSWYRQDPGLGLRQIYYSMNVEVTDKGDVPEGYKVSRKEKRNFPLILESPSPNQTSLYFCASSSLLAGTNEKLFFGSGTQLSVL.

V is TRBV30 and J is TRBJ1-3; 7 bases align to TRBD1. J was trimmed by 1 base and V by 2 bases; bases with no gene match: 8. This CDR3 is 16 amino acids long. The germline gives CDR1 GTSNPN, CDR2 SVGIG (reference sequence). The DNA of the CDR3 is TGTGCCTGGAGTCTGAAAGGGGGCACGTCTGGAAACACCATATATTTT. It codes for CAWSLKGGTSGNTIYF.

The DNA for the CDR3 is TGTGCCAGCAAATTGGGCGGGAGCTCCTACGAGCAGTACTTC. Translated: CASKLGGSSYEQYF. The V and J genes are TRBV28 and TRBJ2-7; 7 bases map to TRBD2. This CDR3 is 14 amino acids long. The J segment lost 0 bases and the V segment lost 7 bases, leaving 6 bases of the junction unmatched. Germline CDR1 MDHEN, CDR2 SYDVKM. The whole variable domain, filled in from reference TRBV28 and TRBJ2-7, reads DVKVTQSSRYLVKRTGEKVFLECVQDMDHENMFWYRQDPGLGLRLIYFSYDVKMKEKGDIPEGYSVSREKKERFSLILESASTNQTSMYLCASKLGGSSYEQYFGPGTRLTVT.

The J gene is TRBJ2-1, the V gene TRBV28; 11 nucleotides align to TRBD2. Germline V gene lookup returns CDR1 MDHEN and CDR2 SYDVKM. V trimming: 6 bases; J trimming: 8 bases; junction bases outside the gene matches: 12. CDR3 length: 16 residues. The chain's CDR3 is CASSLRTSGFRDEQFF. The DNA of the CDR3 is TGTGCCAGCAGCTTACGGACTAGCGGGTTCAGGGATGAGCAGTTCTTC.

The CDR3 is CASSVSSGQETQYF. The CDR3 DNA reads as TGTGCCAGCAGCGTTTCGTCAGGTCAAGAGACCCAGTACTTC. The V and J genes are TRBV9 and TRBJ2-5; no definite D call. Trimming left V 2 bases short and J 2 bases short, with 10 bases between. The CDR3 covers 14 residues. The germline V gene encodes CDR1 SGDLS and CDR2 YYNGEE.

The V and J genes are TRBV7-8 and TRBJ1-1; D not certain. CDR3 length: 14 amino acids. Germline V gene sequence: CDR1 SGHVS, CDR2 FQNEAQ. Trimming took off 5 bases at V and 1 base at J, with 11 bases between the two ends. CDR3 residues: CASSPRAANTEAFF. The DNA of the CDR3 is TGTGCCAGCAGCCCCCGGGCGGCGAACACTGAAGCTTTCTTT. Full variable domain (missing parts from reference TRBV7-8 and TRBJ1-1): GAGVSQSPRYKVAKRGQDVALRCDPISGHVSLFWYQQALGQGPEFLTYFQNEAQLDKSGLPSDRFFAERPEGSVSTLKIQRTQQEDSAVYLCASSPRAANTEAFFGQGTRLTVV.

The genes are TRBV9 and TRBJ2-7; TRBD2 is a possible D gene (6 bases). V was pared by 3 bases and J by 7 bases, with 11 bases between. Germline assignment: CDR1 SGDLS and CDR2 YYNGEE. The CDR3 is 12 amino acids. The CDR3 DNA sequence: TGTGCCAGCAGCGGGGACTCGGGGGAGCAGTACTTC. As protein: CASSGDSGEQYF.

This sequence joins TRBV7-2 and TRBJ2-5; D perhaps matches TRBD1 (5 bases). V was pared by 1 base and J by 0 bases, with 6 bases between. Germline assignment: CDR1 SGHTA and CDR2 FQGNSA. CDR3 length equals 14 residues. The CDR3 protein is CASSLGQYQETQYF. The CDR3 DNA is TGTGCCAGCAGCTTAGGACAGTACCAAGAGACCCAGTACTTC.

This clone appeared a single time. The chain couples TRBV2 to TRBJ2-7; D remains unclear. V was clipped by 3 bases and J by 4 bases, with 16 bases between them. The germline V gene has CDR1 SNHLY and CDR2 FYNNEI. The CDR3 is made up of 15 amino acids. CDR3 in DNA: TGTGCCAGCAGTGAGTCTCGGGCAGCCGGTTACGAGCAGTACTTC. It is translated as CASSESRAAGYEQYF.

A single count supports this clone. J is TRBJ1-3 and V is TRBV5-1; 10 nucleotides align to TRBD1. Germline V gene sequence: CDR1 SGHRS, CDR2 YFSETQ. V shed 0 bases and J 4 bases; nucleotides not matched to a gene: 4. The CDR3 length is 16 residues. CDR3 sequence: CASSLEGQGDGNTIYF. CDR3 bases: TGCGCCAGCAGCTTGGAAGGACAGGGGGACGGAAACACCATATATTTT.

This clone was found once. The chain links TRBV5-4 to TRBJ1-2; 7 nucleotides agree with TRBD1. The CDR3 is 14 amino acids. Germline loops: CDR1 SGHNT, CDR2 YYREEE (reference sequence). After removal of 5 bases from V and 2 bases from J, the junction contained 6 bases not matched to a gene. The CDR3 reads CASSGDSYNYGYTF. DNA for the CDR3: TGTGCCAGCAGTGGGGACAGTTACAACTATGGCTACACCTTC.

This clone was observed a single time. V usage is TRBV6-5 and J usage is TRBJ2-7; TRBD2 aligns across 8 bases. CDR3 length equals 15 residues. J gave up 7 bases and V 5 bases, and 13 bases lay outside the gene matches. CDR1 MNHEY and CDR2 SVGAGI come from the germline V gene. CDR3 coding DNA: TGTGCCAGCAGTACTCTAGCGGGTCTTTCGGTGGAGCAGTACTTC. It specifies CASSTLAGLSVEQYF.

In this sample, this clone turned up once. The CDR3 DNA follows: TGTGCCAGCAGCTTAGTTCAGGGACCCCCTTGGTTCTTC. The encoded protein is CASSLVQGPPWFF. V usage is TRBV7-9 and J usage is TRBJ2-1; D could derive from TRBD1 or TRBD2 (5 bases each). Trimming shortened V by 1 base and J by 15 bases, and 16 bases separated the two germline ends. CDR1 is SEHNR, CDR2 FQNEAQ, per germline (reference sequence). The CDR3 loop spans 13 amino acids.

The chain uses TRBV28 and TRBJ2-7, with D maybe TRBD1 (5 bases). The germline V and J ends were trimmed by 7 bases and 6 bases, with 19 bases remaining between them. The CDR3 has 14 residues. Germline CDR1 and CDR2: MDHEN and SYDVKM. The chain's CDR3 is CASIRGDSSFEQYF. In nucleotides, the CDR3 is TGTGCCAGCATTAGGGGCGACAGTTCGTTCGAGCAGTACTTC.

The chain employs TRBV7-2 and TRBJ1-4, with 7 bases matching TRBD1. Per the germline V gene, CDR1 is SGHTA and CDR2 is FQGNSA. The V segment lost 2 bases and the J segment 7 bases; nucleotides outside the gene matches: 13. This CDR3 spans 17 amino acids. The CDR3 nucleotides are TGTGCCAGCAGCTTATCGAATCGACAGGGAAATTCTGAAAAACTGTTTTTT. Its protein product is CASSLSNRQGNSEKLFF. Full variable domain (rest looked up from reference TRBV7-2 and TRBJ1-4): GAGVSQSPSNKVTEKGKDVELRCDPISGHTALYWYRQSLGQGLEFLIYFQGNSAPDKSGLPSDRFSAERTGGSVSTLTIQRTQQEDSAVYLCASSLSNRQGNSEKLFFGSGTQLSVL.